This TCR beta chain was retrieved from a study of post-analysis software for immune sequencing data. As for the study in general: The courses of disease that were included comprised relapsing-remitting, secondary progressive and progressive-relapsing multiple sclerosis. Findings of the study overall: TRBV5-6, TRBV5-1 and TRBV20-1 were among four or five TRBV segments more frequent in patients than controls. Those with multiple sclerosis, the patient group, showed significantly lower normalized Chao1 diversity than controls.

The library was made from cDNA and included unique molecular identifiers. T cells, roughly 0.85 to 10 million of them, yielded a few hundred thousand cDNA molecules. TCRdb itself ran the PCR reads through MiXCR, one entry per CDR3 protein. Among about 200,000 distinct CDR3 sequences listed, approximately 28% were seen once. This clonotype was detected a few times. The antigen is undetermined. V lost 4 bases to trimming and J lost 6 bases, with 13 bases between them. Germline CDR1 reads SGHRS; CDR2 reads YFSETQ. There are 14 residues in the CDR3. The specimen was blood. The chain employs TRBV5-1 and TRBJ1-4; tentative D call: TRBD1 (6 bases). The TCR sequence derives from a girl under 18 with multiple sclerosis. The CDR3 protein is CASSPGQPYEKLFF. CDR3 bases: TGCGCCAGCAGCCCAGGACAGCCCTATGAAAAACTGTTTTTT.